This T cell receptor (beta chain) was obtained from a study of cytomegalovirus exposure and HLA in healthy donors. CDR1 MNHNS and CDR2 SASEGT come from the germline V gene. With 2 bases removed from V and 3 bases from J, the gap between germline ends came to 11 bases. The CDR3 consists of 14 residues. The PCR had 60 Vbeta and 13 Jbeta primers. Assay used: immunoSEQ multiplex PCR; TCRdb lists only in-frame clones, some missing. Among 150,000 to 200,000 clones listed, 65% to 90% were seen once. The specimen was PBMCs. This receptor was identified in a woman aged 45-59 years in good health and CMV-seronegative. J is TRBJ2-7 and V is TRBV6-1; D perhaps matches TRBD1 (6 bases). The CDR3 sequence: CASSERGSGYEQYF. CDR3 in DNA: TGTGCCAGCAGTGAAAGGGGGTCTGGCTACGAGCAGTACTTC.